This is a list of T cell receptor beta chains from one sample in a study of T cell changes during pregnancy in multiple sclerosis. Data came from immunoSEQ multiplex PCR; TCRdb stores just in-frame clones and leaves some out. The table records 80,000 to 100,000 clones, 85% to 95% of them present only once. The source material was peripheral blood, sampled in the first trimester of pregnancy. All receptors derive from a female donor with multiple sclerosis, enrolled in a pregnancy study. Both conserved end residues are part of each CDR3. A D gene is named only where the DNA matches it firmly. A clone size is listed for some rows: how often the clone was seen (once, few, many), or a class if it is expanded.

. TRBJ2-3 TRBD2 TRBV4-3 TGCGCCAGCAGCCAAGAGCGGGAGTCGACAGATACGCAGTATTTT CASSQERESTDTQYF
. TRBJ2-7 TRBD1 TRBV29-1 TGCAGCGTAGGGGACAGTTCCTACGAGCAGTACTTC CSVGDSSYEQYF
. TRBJ1-2 . TRBV5-1 TGCGCCAGCAGCAACCCCCGGGGATTACTCAACTATGGCTACACCTTC CASSNPRGLLNYGYTF
once TRBJ2-3 . TRBV2 TGTGCCAGCAGTTGGACTGGAGATAGCACAGATACGCAGTATTTT CASSWTGDSTDTQYF
. TRBJ1-2 TRBD1 TRBV2 TGTGCCAGCAGTGCCTTGGGACAGGGACCTTATGGCTACACCTTC CASSALGQGPYGYTF
. TRBJ1-2 . TRBV5-1 TGCGCCAGCAGCTTGGCCGGACAGCGGGGCTATGGCTACACCTTC CASSLAGQRGYGYTF
. TRBJ1-1 TRBD1 TRBV10-2 TGCGCCAGCCAACAAGCGGACAGGGAGGGAGCTTTCTTT CASQQADREGAFF
. TRBJ2-3 . TRBV13 TGTGCCAGCAGCTCGAGGACTATCACAGATACGCAGTATTTT CASSSRTITDTQYF
. TRBJ1-5 . TRBV28 TGTGCCAGCACCCCCGGGGGAGTAGCTTCAGGCAATCAGCCCCAGCATTTT CASTPGGVASGNQPQHF
. TRBJ2-7 . TRBV2 TGTGCCAGCAGCGCCGTCGAGACAGGAGTCTCCTACGAGCAGTACTTC CASSAVETGVSYEQYF
. TRBJ2-7 TRBD1 TRBV7-9 TGTGCCAGCAGCCCTAAACTGGGACAGGGCTCCTACGAGCAGTACTTC CASSPKLGQGSYEQYF
. TRBJ2-1 TRBD1 TRBV27 TGTGCCAGCAGACCCGGGACAGGGGATGAGCAGTTCTTC CASRPGTGDEQFF
. TRBJ1-2 . TRBV7-7 TGTGCTAGCAGCTTATCGCTCGCGGGGGATGGCTACACCTTC CASSLSLAGDGYTF
. TRBJ1-5 . TRBV28 TGTGCCAGCACCACGACAGGTCTCTGGCAGCCCCAGCATTTT CASTTTGLWQPQHF
. TRBJ2-7 TRBD1 TRBV10-3 TGTGCCATCAGTGAGCCGGGACAGGCGGGCCCTCCACCGCAGTACTTC CAISEPGQAGPPPQYF
. TRBJ2-2 TRBD2 TRBV7-9 TGTGCCAGCAGCCAAGGGGGACTAGCGGGAGGGCCCTCCACCGGGGAGCTGTTTTTT CASSQGGLAGGPSTGELFF
. TRBJ1-1 . TRBV2 TGTGCCAGCAGTGAACCAAAAATGAACACTGAAGCTTTCTTT CASSEPKMNTEAFF
. TRBJ1-5 TRBD1 TRBV6-5 TGTGCCAGCAGCCCGACAGGGAGCAATCAGCCCCAGCATTTT CASSPTGSNQPQHF
. TRBJ2-5 . TRBV27 TGTGCCAGCAGTTGGTTTATGGGGAGGCAAGAGACCCAGTACTTC CASSWFMGRQETQYF
. TRBJ2-7 TRBD2 TRBV5-1 TGCGCCAGCAGCTTGGGGGGACTAAACTACGAGCAGTACTTC CASSLGGLNYEQYF
once TRBJ1-2 . TRBV6-1 TGTGCCAGCAGTGAAGATTACAGAACTAACTATGGCTACACCTTC CASSEDYRTNYGYTF
. TRBJ2-3 TRBD2 TRBV2 TGTGCCAGCGCCGGGAGGGCAACAACAGATACGCAGTATTTT CASAGRATTDTQYF
. TRBJ2-1 . TRBV5-8 TGTGCCAGCAGGGAGGCGGGCCTGATCTACAATGAGCAGTTCTTC CASREAGLIYNEQFF
. TRBJ2-2 TRBD2 TRBV7-8 TGTGCCAGCAGCTTAGCGAGACTAGCGTTTACCGCCGGGGAGCTGTTTTTT CASSLARLAFTAGELFF
. TRBJ1-2 . TRBV6-5 TGTGCCAGCAGACGAACAGGGTCAGGTGCCTATGGCTACACCTTC CASRRTGSGAYGYTF
once TRBJ1-2 . TRBV5-1 TGCGCCAGCAGGATACAGAACGATAACTATGGCTACACCTTC CASRIQNDNYGYTF
. TRBJ2-7 TRBD2 TRBV11-2 TGTGCCAGCAGCTTAGGGGCTAGCGGGAGTATTCACGAGCAGTACTTC CASSLGASGSIHEQYF
. TRBJ1-1 . TRBV2 TGTGCCAGCAGTGAGGTCGGGGAGACTGAAGCTTTCTTT CASSEVGETEAFF
. TRBJ2-7 TRBD2 TRBV7-2 TGTGCCAGCAGCTTAGGGGTGTCCGGGACTAGTATCTCCTACGAGCAGTACTTC CASSLGVSGTSISYEQYF
. TRBJ1-1 TRBD1 TRBV23-1 TGCGCCAGCAGTCAATCGGGACAGGGGGCCGGGAGCACTGAAGCTTTCTTT CASSQSGQGAGSTEAFF
. TRBJ2-7 TRBD2 TRBV28 TGTGCCAGCAGACATAGCGGGACTATATACGAGCAGTACTTC CASRHSGTIYEQYF
. TRBJ1-5 . TRBV19 TGTGCCAGCAAACAGGGTCCCCTACTCAATCAGCCCCAGCATTTT CASKQGPLLNQPQHF
. TRBJ1-2 . TRBV6-6 TGTGCCAGCAGTACAGCAAGATACTATGGCTACACCTTC CASSTARYYGYTF
. TRBJ1-5 . TRBV28 TGTGCCAGCAGTTCCGGGTTCGGGCCCCAGCATTTT CASSSGFGPQHF
. TRBJ2-1 . TRBV13 TGTGCCAGCACAGGGGTCTTACCCCAAAGGGATGAGCAGTTCTTC CASTGVLPQRDEQFF
once TRBJ1-6 . TRBV27 TGTGCCAGCACTCCCTCTGGAGGAGTTAGGAATTCACCCCTCCACTTT CASTPSGGVRNSPLHF
. TRBJ2-1 . TRBV7-2 TGTGCCAGCAGCTACGGACACCGCTACAATGAGCAGTTCTTC CASSYGHRYNEQFF
. TRBJ2-5 TRBD1 TRBV10-3 TGTGCCATCAGTGATGGACAGGGGGAGACCCAGTACTTC CAISDGQGETQYF
. TRBJ2-5 . TRBV14 TGTGCCAGCAGCCAAGCTAGGAGGGTTGGGGAGACCCAGTACTTC CASSQARRVGETQYF
. TRBJ2-7 TRBD1 TRBV6-1 TGTGCCAGCAGTAAATCAGCAGGGGGTTCCTACGAGCAGTACTTC CASSKSAGGSYEQYF
. TRBJ2-3 . TRBV7-3 TGTGCCAGCAGCTTTTTTCGGGCAGATACGCAGTATTTT CASSFFRADTQYF
. TRBJ2-3 TRBD2 TRBV5-1 TGCGCCAGCAGCTCGACCGGGACTAGCGGCACAGATACGCAGTATTTT CASSSTGTSGTDTQYF
. TRBJ1-2 . TRBV9 TGTGCCAGCAGCGAAAGACCGGCGGATGGCTACACCTTC CASSERPADGYTF
. TRBJ2-7 TRBD1 TRBV6-5 TGTGCCAGCAGTCCCGCGGGACAGGGCAACGAGCAGTACTTC CASSPAGQGNEQYF
. TRBJ2-3 . TRBV4-2 TGTGCCAGCAGCCAAGAGGCGCAGGGGAGAACAGATACGCAGTATTTT CASSQEAQGRTDTQYF
. TRBJ2-1 . TRBV7-9 TGTGCCAGCAGCTTCTCGGACAGCTCCTACAATGAGCAGTTCTTC CASSFSDSSYNEQFF
. TRBJ2-3 . TRBV7-3 TGTGCCAGCAGCTCCCTGGGCAGGTCAACAGATACGCAGTATTTT CASSSLGRSTDTQYF
. TRBJ2-7 TRBD2 TRBV6-6 TGTGCCAGCAGCGTTACGGGGACTAGCGGACCCGGGCAGTACTTC CASSVTGTSGPGQYF
. TRBJ1-4 TRBD1 TRBV6-5 TGTGCCAGCAGCACCAACAGGGGACCTAATGAAAAACTGTTTTTT CASSTNRGPNEKLFF
. TRBJ1-5 . TRBV5-6 TGTGCCAGCACGGTGCTTTCCGGAGGCAATCAGCCCCAGCATTTT CASTVLSGGNQPQHF
. TRBJ2-3 . TRBV9 TGTGCCAGCAGCGGAAGCGCGGATACGCAGTATTTT CASSGSADTQYF
. TRBJ1-1 . TRBV6-6 TGTGCCAGCAGACAGTTGAACACTGAAGCTTTCTTT CASRQLNTEAFF